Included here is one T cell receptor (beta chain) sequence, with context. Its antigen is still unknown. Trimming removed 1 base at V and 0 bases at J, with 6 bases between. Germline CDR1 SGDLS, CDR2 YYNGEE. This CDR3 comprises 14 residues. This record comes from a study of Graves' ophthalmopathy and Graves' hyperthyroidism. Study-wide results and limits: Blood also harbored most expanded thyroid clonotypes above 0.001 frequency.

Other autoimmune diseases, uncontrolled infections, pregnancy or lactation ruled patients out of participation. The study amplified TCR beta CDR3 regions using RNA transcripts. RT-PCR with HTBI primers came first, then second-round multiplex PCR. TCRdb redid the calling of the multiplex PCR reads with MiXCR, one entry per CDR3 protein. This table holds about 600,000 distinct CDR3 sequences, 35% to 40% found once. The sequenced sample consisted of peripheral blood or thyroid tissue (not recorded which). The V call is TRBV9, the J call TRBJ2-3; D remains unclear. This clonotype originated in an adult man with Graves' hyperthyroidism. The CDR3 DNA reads TGTGCCAGCAGCGTACAGAGAAGCACAGATACGCAGTATTTT. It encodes CASSVQRSTDTQYF.